The 31 T cell receptor beta chains below were found in one sample sequenced in a study of T cells in Graves' hyperthyroidism and ophthalmopathy. Researchers took RNA transcripts and amplified the TCR beta CDR3 regions from them. First-round RT-PCR with HTBI primers amplified the TCR CDR3 region. TCRdb analysed the multiplex PCR reads with MiXCR anew, one entry per CDR3 protein. This table holds 700,000 or so distinct CDR3 sequences, approximately 16% found once. The sequencing input was blood. These receptors originate from a man aged 18 to 29 with Graves' hyperthyroidism.

This clonotype was observed a handful of times. This chain uses TRBV12-3 or TRBV12-4 with TRBJ2-5, with 11 positions matching TRBD1. This CDR3 region has 16 residues. The junction had 7 bases not matched to a gene; V was cut back by 4 bases and J by 3 bases. Here the CDR3 reads CASSSGQGVPKETQYF. The CDR3 nucleotides are TGTGCCAGCAGTTCGGGACAGGGGGTCCCAAAAGAGACCCAGTACTTC.

This clonotype was seen only a few times. V usage is TRBV28 and J usage is TRBJ2-2; 11 positions match TRBD2. This CDR3 region has 16 residues. CDR1 MDHEN and CDR2 SYDVKM come from the germline V gene. V trimming: 5 bases; J trimming: 6 bases; junction bases outside the gene matches: 8. CDR3 amino acids: CASSPRLAGLAGELFF. CDR3 DNA sequence: TGTGCCAGCAGTCCCAGACTAGCGGGACTAGCCGGGGAGCTGTTTTTT.

The V and J genes are TRBV10-3 and TRBJ1-2; TRBD1 agrees at 7 bases. In germline, CDR1 is ENHRY, CDR2 SYGVKD. The CDR3 runs to 15 residues. Unmatched junction bases numbered 10, after V lost 2 bases and J lost 7 bases. As DNA, the CDR3 is TGTGCCATCAGTGAGCCGGACAGGCCGAAAGGTGGCTACACCTTC. Its protein product is CAISEPDRPKGGYTF.

This clonotype showed up just a few times. The chain has TRBV6-6 and TRBJ1-6; D gene uncertain. The germline gives CDR1 MNHNY, CDR2 SVGAGI (reference sequence). Trimming took 10 bases from V and 0 from J, leaving 25 bases between them. The CDR3 runs to 19 residues. The chain's CDR3 is CATTARISASSSYNSPLHF. The DNA for the CDR3 is TGTGCCACCACCGCGAGGATTTCCGCTTCAAGCTCCTATAATTCACCCCTCCACTTT.

This clonotype was detected a few times. This chain uses TRBV18 with TRBJ1-4; D unclear. The CDR3 is made up of 15 amino acids. CDR1 is KGHSH, CDR2 LQKENI, per germline. Trimming pared 2 bases from V and 0 bases from J, leaving 7 bases between. The CDR3 sequence is CASSPGSATNEKLFF. Here the CDR3 DNA reads TGTGCCAGCTCACCAGGGTCCGCAACTAATGAAAAACTGTTTTTT.

CDR3 in amino acids: CASSFPDFMNTEAFF. The DNA for the CDR3 is TGTGCCAGCAGCTTTCCAGATTTCATGAACACTGAAGCTTTCTTT. The rearrangement uses TRBV28 and TRBJ1-1; D gene uncertain. V was cut by 6 bases and J by 0 bases, with 14 bases left in between. CDR3 length: 15 amino acids. The germline V gene encodes CDR1 MDHEN and CDR2 SYDVKM.

This clonotype was detected only a few times. This chain joins TRBV19 and TRBJ2-7; TRBD1 aligns across 10 bases. Trimming took 2 bases from V and 1 from J; bases not matched to a gene: 5. The CDR3 has 16 amino acids. Germline CDR1 is LNHDA and CDR2 is SQIVND (reference sequence). In DNA, the CDR3 is TGTGCCAGTAGTATACGGGGACAGGGGCTATCCTACGAGCAGTACTTC. This translates into CASSIRGQGLSYEQYF.

The sample holds many counts of this clonotype. J is TRBJ2-1 and V is TRBV3-1; 8 positions agree with TRBD2. Trimming removed 2 bases from V and 6 bases from J; junction bases left unmatched: 6. Germline V gives CDR1 LGHDT, CDR2 YNNKEL (reference sequence). CDR3 length equals 15 residues. This CDR3 reads CASSQRNSGINEQFF. Here the CDR3 DNA reads TGTGCCAGCAGCCAAAGGAATAGCGGGATCAATGAGCAGTTCTTC.

V gene TRBV7-9 combines with J gene TRBJ2-1; 7 positions agree with TRBD1. The CDR3 extends over 16 amino acids. V trimming: 5 bases; J trimming: 7 bases; junction bases outside the gene matches: 14. Germline values: CDR1 SEHNR, CDR2 FQNEAQ (reference sequence). In DNA, the CDR3 is TGTGCCAGCAGCGTAACCGGGACAGTCAGCTGGAATGAGCAGTTCTTC. Amino acid sequence: CASSVTGTVSWNEQFF.

The rearrangement joins TRBV7-6 to TRBJ2-7; D is undetermined. Trimming took 1 base from V and 6 from J, leaving 22 bases between them. The CDR3 covers 17 residues. The germline gives CDR1 SGHVS, CDR2 FNYEAQ. The CDR3 sequence is CASSLDPGVGAAPEQYF. The CDR3 DNA follows: TGTGCCAGCAGCTTAGACCCCGGTGTGGGTGCCGCCCCCGAGCAGTACTTC.

This clonotype has at least ten counts. The chain uses TRBV7-9 and TRBJ2-7; 15 bases are a match to TRBD2. J lost 2 bases, V lost 5 bases, and 4 bases had no gene match. The CDR3 sequence is 16 residues long. Per germline, CDR1 SEHNR and CDR2 FQNEAQ (reference sequence). CDR3 in amino acids: CASSRTSGRAPYEQYF. The CDR3 DNA is TGTGCCAGCAGCCGGACTAGCGGGAGGGCCCCCTACGAGCAGTACTTC. The full variable domain, with the rest looked up from reference TRBV7-9 and TRBJ2-7, is DTGVSQNPRHKITKRGQNVTFRCDPISEHNRLYWYRQTLGQGPEFLTYFQNEAQLEKSRLLSDRFSAERPKGSFSTLEIQRTEQGDSAMYLCASSRTSGRAPYEQYFGPGTRLTVT.

The chain has TRBV19 and TRBJ2-5; TRBD2 matches 7 bases. The V gene end was trimmed by 1 base and the J gene end by 4 bases; junction bases not matched to a gene: 6. The germline V gene has CDR1 LNHDA and CDR2 SQIVND (reference sequence). This CDR3 is built from 15 residues. The CDR3 protein is CASSIGRREIETQYF. The CDR3 nucleotides are TGTGCCAGTAGTATAGGAAGGCGGGAGATAGAGACCCAGTACTTC.

This clonotype was seen more than once but under ten times. This may be a read error: a much more frequent sequence differs by one nucleotide. The chain combines TRBV2 with TRBJ2-3; possible D gene TRBD1, 5 bases. The CDR3 is 11 amino acids. Germline V gives CDR1 SNHLY, CDR2 FYNNEI. Written as DNA, the CDR3 is TGTGCCAGCACCCTCACAGGTACGCAGTATTTT. Its protein product is CASTLTGTQYF. Supplemented by reference TRBV2 and TRBJ2-3, the full variable domain reads EPEVTQTPSHQVTQMGQEVILRCVPISNHLYFYWYRQILGQKVEFLVSFYNNEISEKSEIFDDQFSVERPDGSNFTLKIRSTKLEDSAMYFCASTLTGTQYFGPGTRLTVL.

In its sample, this clonotype was seen once. The CDR3 nucleotides read TGCGCCAGCAGCCAAGAGCCAACCGCTGAAGCTTTCTTT. Encoded protein: CASSQEPTAEAFF. The gene calls are TRBV4-3 and TRBJ1-1; no firm D call. V dropped 0 bases and J dropped 6 bases, with 8 bases sitting between them. Germline values: CDR1 LGHNA, CDR2 YSLEER. CDR3 size: 13 residues.

The genes are TRBV18 and TRBJ1-2; D is perhaps TRBD1 (5 bases). Germline CDR1 reads KGHSH; CDR2 reads LQKENI. The CDR3 loop spans 16 amino acids. With 3 bases removed from V and 4 bases from J, the gap between germline ends came to 18 bases. The CDR3 spells CASSPLGLTETYGYTF. The CDR3 coding sequence is TGTGCCAGCTCACCCCTAGGGCTGACAGAAACCTATGGCTACACCTTC.

This clonotype was observed at least ten times. The chain recombines TRBV20-1 with TRBJ2-3; no reliable D call. CDR1 is DFQATT, CDR2 SNEGSKA, per germline (reference sequence). Trimming took off 5 bases at V and 1 base at J, with 13 bases between the two ends. The CDR3 totals 14 residues. The CDR3, as DNA: TGCAGTGCTGAGGACGTACCAGGCACAGATACGCAGTATTTT. The encoded protein is CSAEDVPGTDTQYF.

This clonotype was seen at least ten times. The CDR3 here is CASAPVDLLLTF. Written as DNA, the CDR3 is TGTGCCAGCGCTCCAGTGGATCTCCTCCTGACTTTC. The V gene is TRBV28, the J gene TRBJ2-6; D gene uncertain. The CDR3 covers 12 residues. Per the germline V gene, CDR1 is MDHEN and CDR2 is SYDVKM. V was trimmed by 8 bases and J by 14 bases, leaving 16 bases between them.

This clonotype was observed a handful of times. The chain recombines TRBV19 with TRBJ2-7, with 8 bases aligning to TRBD1. Germline trimming cut 7 bases from V and 2 bases from J; bases unmatched to any gene: 7. The CDR3 length is 14 residues. Germline lookup yields CDR1 LNHDA and CDR2 SQIVND (reference sequence). The CDR3 is CASTPGTGAYEQYF. CDR3 sequence (DNA): TGTGCCAGTACCCCCGGGACAGGAGCCTACGAGCAGTACTTC.

There are many counts of this clonotype. J is TRBJ2-1 and V is TRBV13, with TRBD2 matching over 9 bases. The CDR3 spans 15 residues. The trim removed 0 bases at V and 6 bases at J, leaving 3 bases unmatched. Germline values: CDR1 PRHDT, CDR2 FYEKMQ (reference sequence). The CDR3 DNA sequence: TGTGCCAGCAGCTTAGGGCTAGCGGGATTCAATGAGCAGTTCTTC. Translating gives CASSLGLAGFNEQFF.

This clonotype was picked up many times. This rearrangement joins TRBV12-3 or TRBV12-4 to TRBJ1-3, with unresolved D. V lost 6 bases and J 0 bases, leaving 15 bases between the germline ends. The CDR3 runs 16 residues. CDR3: CASSPRVRSSGNTIYF. The CDR3 nucleotides are TGTGCCAGCAGCCCCCGGGTCAGGAGCTCTGGAAACACCATATATTTT.

This clonotype was detected many times. This sequence joins TRBV11-2 and TRBJ2-1; D uncertain. Trimming left V 5 bases short and J 0 bases short, with 8 bases between. The length of the CDR3 is 14 residues. Germline V gene data show CDR1 as SGHAT and CDR2 as FQNNGV. The CDR3 sequence is CASSLQRSYNEQFF. The CDR3 bases are TGTGCCAGCAGCCTCCAACGCTCCTACAATGAGCAGTTCTTC.

There are many counts of this clonotype. The V and J genes are TRBV7-8 and TRBJ1-5; TRBD1 agrees at 10 bases. J was trimmed by 4 bases and V by 2 bases; bases with no gene match: 2. The CDR3 runs 15 residues. The germline CDR1 and CDR2 sequences are SGHVS and FQNEAQ. DNA for the CDR3: TGTGCCAGCAGCTTACTGGGACAGGGGAATCAGCCCCAGCATTTT. Translated, it gives CASSLLGQGNQPQHF.

The chain employs TRBV20-1 and TRBJ2-1; 7 positions agree with TRBD1. The V gene's germline CDR1 is DFQATT and CDR2 SNEGSKA (reference sequence). With 6 bases clipped from V and 0 bases from J, the junction kept 11 bases outside the gene matches. This CDR3 spans 16 amino acids. The CDR3 bases are TGCAGTGCCTACGTTACAGGGGATGCCTCCTACAATGAGCAGTTCTTC. Its translation: CSAYVTGDASYNEQFF.

This clonotype was observed many times. The chain combines TRBV6-2 or TRBV6-3 with TRBJ2-7, with D perhaps given as TRBD1 or TRBD2 (6 bases each). The CDR3 has 14 amino acids. V gave up 4 bases and J gave up 3 bases, with 13 bases separating them. Per the germline V gene, CDR1 is MNHEY and CDR2 is SVGEGT. CDR3: CASSWGARIYEQYF. The CDR3 DNA is TGTGCCAGCAGTTGGGGGGCGCGGATCTACGAGCAGTACTTC.

Many counts were recorded for this clonotype. The chain carries TRBV5-8 and TRBJ2-5; the D gene is possibly TRBD1 (5 bases). The CDR3 runs to 13 residues. V lost 7 bases and J lost 2, with 12 bases in between. Germline assignment: CDR1 SGHTS and CDR2 YDEGEE. This chain's CDR3 is CASEKGLQETQYF. The DNA of the CDR3 is TGTGCCAGCGAAAAGGGGTTGCAAGAGACCCAGTACTTC.

As for this clonotype: A clone one base away is much larger, so this may be a read error. This rearrangement joins TRBV3-1 to TRBJ2-7; 9 bases align to TRBD2. The CDR3 contains 15 residues. CDR1 LGHDT and CDR2 YNNKEL come from the germline V gene (reference sequence). V dropped 4 bases and J dropped 2; count of bases not matched to a gene: 6. The CDR3 nucleotides are TGTGCCAGCAGCCCCCCCCGCGGGAGGGCCTACGAGCAGTACTTC. It is translated as CASSPPRGRAYEQYF.

The chain has TRBV5-5 and TRBJ2-3; 10 bases are shared with TRBD1. The CDR3 totals 14 residues. J gave up 6 bases and V 4 bases, and 5 bases lay outside the gene matches. Germline values: CDR1 SGHKS, CDR2 YYEKEE (reference sequence). For the CDR3, the DNA is TGTGCCAGCAGCGCGGGACAGGGGCTCGATACGCAGTATTTT. Its translation is CASSAGQGLDTQYF. Full variable domain (rest looked up from reference TRBV5-5 and TRBJ2-3): DAGVTQSPTHLIKTRGQQVTLRCSPISGHKSVSWYQQVLGQGPQFIFQYYEKEERGRGNFPDRFSARQFPNYSSELNVNALLLGDSALYLCASSAGQGLDTQYFGPGTRLTVL.

This chain links TRBV20-1 with TRBJ2-4; TRBD2 aligns across 16 bases. The CDR3 extends over 17 amino acids. The ends lost 3 bases at V and 4 bases at J; junction bases unmatched: 6. Germline assignment: CDR1 DFQATT and CDR2 SNEGSKA (reference sequence). As DNA, the CDR3 is TGCAGTGCTAGGCCGGGACTAGCGGGAGGGTTGAAAAACATTCAGTACTTC. Translation: CSARPGLAGGLKNIQYF.

This clonotype appeared many times. V is TRBV2 and J is TRBJ2-5; perhaps TRBD1 as D (6 bases). CDR1 SNHLY and CDR2 FYNNEI come from the germline V gene. With 1 base removed from V and 4 bases from J, the gap between germline ends came to 10 bases. CDR3 length: 14 amino acids. The CDR3 DNA reads as TGTGCCAGCAGTGAAGACAGGGTAACAGAGACCCAGTACTTC. Translated: CASSEDRVTETQYF.

This clonotype appeared a few times. This chain connects TRBV24-1 to TRBJ2-3; D ambiguous. The CDR3 has 13 amino acids. CDR1 and CDR2 from the germline V gene are KGHDR and SFDVKD. The germline V and J ends were trimmed by 4 bases and 6 bases, with 10 bases remaining between them. The CDR3 coding sequence is TGTGCCACCAGTGAGCTACAGCAGGATACGCAGTATTTT. This codes for CATSELQQDTQYF.

This clonotype has just a few counts. The gene calls are TRBV4-3 and TRBJ2-7; 7 nucleotides line up with TRBD2. With V trimmed by 1 base and J by 5 bases, 8 bases remained unmatched. This CDR3 region has 15 residues. Germline loops: CDR1 LGHNA, CDR2 YSLEER. The CDR3 loop reads CASSQVGPRGDEQYF. DNA for the CDR3: TGCGCCAGCAGCCAAGTGGGTCCCCGGGGGGACGAGCAGTACTTC.